This T cell receptor (beta chain) was retrieved from a study of PD-1 blockade in classical Hodgkin lymphoma. Per germline, CDR1 SGHDT and CDR2 YYEEEE. V lost 7 bases and J lost 6, with 14 bases in between. The CDR3 consists of 14 residues. Notes on this clone: The antigen is not known.

Study conclusions and caveats: At baseline, newly diagnosed patients reportedly showed less TCR diversity than healthy donors. Newly diagnosed patients had diversity similar to the baseline diversity of complete responders. Nivolumab initiation under 1 year post-ASCT meant exclusion. Only CD4+ TCR diversity, not CD8+, had risen significantly by C4D1.

The repertoire was sequenced with immunoSEQ multiplex PCR; TCRdb's copy has only in-frame clones and lacks some. The table records 23,000 or so clones, around 68% of them present only once. Time point denoted: cycle 4 day 1 (C4D1), after 6 weeks of nivolumab. Every patient relapsed after autologous stem cell transplantation, and brentuximab vedotin exposure varied. The origin of this receptor is a human donor with classical Hodgkin lymphoma. This chain joins TRBV5-6 and TRBJ1-6; no reliable D call. The source was peripheral blood mononuclear cells (PBMCs), collected before the fourth cycle of nivolumab. This CDR3 reads CASAFYFSNSPLHF. The CDR3 DNA reads as TGTGCCAGCGCGTTCTATTTCTCTAATTCACCCCTCCACTTT. Based on the CDR3 plus reference TRBV5-6 and TRBJ1-6, the full variable domain is DAGVTQSPTHLIKTRGQQVTLRCSPKSGHDTVSWYQQALGQGPQFIFQYYEEEERQRGNFPDRFSGHQFPNYSSELNVNALLLGDSALYLCASAFYFSNSPLHFGNGTRLTVT.